The clone carrying this TCR beta chain was counted ten times or more. Its antigen remains unknown. V lost 5 bases and J lost 4, with 14 bases in between. CDR3 size: 14 residues. Germline V gene data show CDR1 as SGHVS and CDR2 as FQNEAQ. These data belong to a study of spatial heterogeneity in lung cancer. Study details: Those follow-up PBMC samples that were available underwent sequencing, at a median interval of about 26 months following resection.

Overall study results and limits: Ubiquitous expanded tumor TCRs were seen in blood more at resection than at follow-up.

This sample's time point: blood at routine non-recurrence follow-up after resection. Material for sequencing was whole RNA from tumor, nontumor lung or frozen PBMC, left unsorted. A unique molecular identifier was carried by every single TCR cDNA molecule. TCRdb itself ran the 5' RACE reads through MiXCR, one entry per CDR3 protein. The sample contains under 30,000 distinct CDR3 sequences, approximately 5.5% of which appear only once. The starting material was PBMCs, obtained at follow-up. This receptor was taken from a male donor with early-stage non-small cell lung cancer. The chain couples TRBV7-8 to TRBJ1-1, with D possibly TRBD1 on 5 matching bases. This CDR3 reads CASSPTAWGTEAFF. The DNA for the CDR3 is TGTGCCAGCAGCCCGACAGCTTGGGGCACTGAAGCTTTCTTT.